Listed below are T cell receptor beta chains from one sample, sequenced in a study of cytomegalovirus exposure and HLA in healthy donors. Profiling relied on immunoSEQ multiplex PCR, and the TCRdb table lists in-frame clones only, not all of them. Of about 130,000 clones listed, 75% to 90% are singletons. The specimen sequenced was PBMCs. All receptors derive from a woman aged 40 to 50 in good health and CMV-seronegative. Both conserved end residues are part of each CDR3. A D gene is named only where the DNA matches it firmly. For some rows the clone size is stated as once, few or many, or as a class when expanded; others skip it.

>few|.|TRBV7-6|TRBJ2-1
TGTGCCAGCAGCTTTACAGGGGAGCAGTTCTTC
CASSFTGEQFF
>.|TRBD1|TRBV6-1|TRBJ2-3
TGTGCCAGCAGCAGACAGGGGATGACAGATACGCAGTATTTT
CASSRQGMTDTQYF
>.|.|TRBV7-8|TRBJ2-1
TGTGCCAGCAAAGAGAGAAGGACGGGGGACAATGAGCAGTTCTTC
CASKERRTGDNEQFF
>.|TRBD2|TRBV19|TRBJ2-1
TGTGCCAGTAGTGCCGGGACTAGCATGTCCAATGAGCAGTTCTTC
CASSAGTSMSNEQFF
>.|.|TRBV18|TRBJ1-3
TGTGCCAGCTCACCGAAGCCGACAGGAGCTGGAAACACCATATATTTT
CASSPKPTGAGNTIYF
>.|.|TRBV7-2|TRBJ2-7
TGTGCCAGCAGCTTAGCTACGGGAGAGCAGTACTTC
CASSLATGEQYF
>few|TRBD1|TRBV4-3|TRBJ1-4
TGCGCCAGCAGCCAGACAGGGAGGGAAAAACTGTTTTTT
CASSQTGREKLFF
>.|.|TRBV19|TRBJ2-7
TGTGCCAGTAGTCCCTACAAAGGGGCCGATTACGAGCAGTACTTC
CASSPYKGADYEQYF
>few|TRBD1|TRBV19|TRBJ1-2
TGTGCCAGTAGTGACAGGGGACTTAGTGGGAGTGGCTACACCTTC
CASSDRGLSGSGYTF
>.|.|TRBV27|TRBJ1-2
TGTGCCAGCAGTTTCGTCGGTAGGGGCTCTGGCTACACCTTC
CASSFVGRGSGYTF
>.|.|TRBV4-2|TRBJ2-1
TGTGCCAGCAGCCAAGACCTCGGGGCAGGGGCCGAGCAGTTCTTC
CASSQDLGAGAEQFF
>.|TRBD1|TRBV14|TRBJ2-3
TGTGCCAGCAGCCACCTCCTACGATGGGACAGGGCATCAGATACGCAGTATTTT
CASSHLLRWDRASDTQYF
>once|.|TRBV9|TRBJ1-3
TGTGCCAGCAGCGGGGGAGGGGCTGGAAACACCATATATTTT
CASSGGGAGNTIYF
>.|.|TRBV6-6|TRBJ1-2
TGTGCCAGCAGTTACGACACTACAGGGAATGGAGGCTACACCTTC
CASSYDTTGNGGYTF
>.|TRBD1|TRBV28|TRBJ1-4
TGTGCCAGCAGTACAACAGGGGGCGGAAGTGAAAAACTGTTTTTT
CASSTTGGGSEKLFF
>.|TRBD2|TRBV2|TRBJ2-7
TGTGCCAGCAAAACTAGCGGTACCTGGGAGCAGTACTTC
CASKTSGTWEQYF
>few|.|TRBV28|TRBJ1-3
TGTGCCAGCAGTGACAGTCCGTACTCTGGAAACACCATATATTTT
CASSDSPYSGNTIYF
>.|TRBD1|TRBV4-3|TRBJ2-2
TGCGCCAGCAGCCAAGAGGGGGAGACAGGGTCCACCGGGGAGCTGTTTTTT
CASSQEGETGSTGELFF
>.|TRBD2|TRBV19|TRBJ2-1
TGTGCCAGTATTGGGACTAGCATCAACAATGAGCAGTTCTTC
CASIGTSINNEQFF
>.|TRBD1|TRBV4-3|TRBJ1-6
TGCGCCAGCAGCCAAGACCCTGCCAACAGGGGCCCCAATCCCCTCCACTTT
CASSQDPANRGPNPLHF
>.|TRBD1|TRBV7-2|TRBJ2-7
TGTGCCAGCAGCTTAAGAGGGGACAGTATTTACGAGCAGTACTTC
CASSLRGDSIYEQYF
>.|.|TRBV15|TRBJ2-1
TGTGCCACCAGCAGAGATCAGGACAGTCACCCGACGGATGAGCAGTTCTTC
CATSRDQDSHPTDEQFF